Listed below are T cell receptor beta chains from one sample, sequenced in a study of blood T cell repertoires in COVID-19. This table comes from immunoSEQ multiplex PCR, and its TCRdb copy is limited to in-frame clones, with some not included. Counted here are roughly 250,000 clones, around 81% occurring once; the ten biggest clones make up just under 6.5%. The sequenced material came from peripheral blood. The receptors stem from a woman aged 60-75 years with active or convalescent COVID-19. CDR3s include the opening cysteine and the closing phenylalanine or tryptophan. A D gene is named only where the DNA matches it firmly. For some rows the clone size is stated as once, few or many, or as a class when expanded; others skip it.

CDR3 | DNA | V | size | J | D
CASSPGLAGNQETQYF | TGTGCCAGCAGCCCCGGACTAGCGGGGAACCAAGAGACCCAGTACTTC | TRBV7-3 | once | TRBJ2-5 | TRBD2
CASSQRVGSGGRVRNEQFF | TGTGCCAGTTCCCAAAGGGTGGGGTCGGGGGGCCGAGTGAGGAATGAGCAGTTCTTC | TRBV19 | - | TRBJ2-1 | -
CASSLTSGEVDTQYF | TGCGCCAGCAGCTTGACGAGCGGGGAGGTAGATACGCAGTATTTT | TRBV5-1 | - | TRBJ2-3 | TRBD2
CAWRHSGNTIYF | TGTGCCTGGAGACACTCTGGAAACACCATATATTTT | TRBV30 | - | TRBJ1-3 | -
CASSEAARPLHF | TGTGCCAGCAGTGAAGCGGCCAGACCCCTCCACTTT | TRBV2 | - | TRBJ1-6 | -
CACSAGELFF | TGTGCCTGTTCTGCCGGGGAGCTGTTTTTT | TRBV30 | - | TRBJ2-2 | -
CASSQASPVDGYTF | TGCGCCAGCAGCCAAGCCTCACCAGTTGATGGCTACACCTTC | TRBV4-1 | - | TRBJ1-2 | -
CASSQGAEISYNSPLHF | TGTGCCAGCAGCCAAGGGGCAGAGATTTCATATAATTCACCCCTCCACTTT | TRBV4-2 | few | TRBJ1-6 | -
CASSGALLGGQPQHF | TGTGCCAGTAGTGGGGCTTTGCTGGGAGGTCAGCCCCAGCATTTT | TRBV19 | few | TRBJ1-5 | -
CASTGDSLAKNIQYF | TGTGCCAGCACCGGGGACAGTCTGGCCAAAAACATTCAGTACTTC | TRBV21-1 | - | TRBJ2-4 | -
CASSQEEALAEGREQYF | TGTGCCAGCAGCCAAGAAGAGGCACTAGCGGAAGGACGCGAGCAGTACTTC | TRBV4-2 | - | TRBJ2-7 | TRBD2
CAYDRDNHYEQYF | TGTGCCTATGATCGGGACAACCACTACGAGCAGTACTTC | TRBV30 | - | TRBJ2-7 | -
CASSIAPSREQFF | TGTGCCAGTAGTATAGCTCCCTCCCGGGAGCAGTTCTTC | TRBV19 | - | TRBJ2-1 | -
CASSFGYGYTF | TGTGCCAGCAGCTTCGGCTATGGCTACACCTTC | TRBV5-6 | - | TRBJ1-2 | -
CASSEVFGTGVRTEAFF | TGTGCCAGCAGTGAAGTGTTTGGGACAGGGGTCAGGACTGAAGCTTTCTTT | TRBV6-1 | - | TRBJ1-1 | TRBD1
CASRLHRGRNSPLHF | TGTGCCAGCAGATTACACAGGGGGCGGAATTCACCCCTCCACTTT | TRBV5-8 | - | TRBJ1-6 | TRBD1
CASSLAGGGRTNEQFF | TGTGCCAGCAGCTTGGCCGGGGGCGGGAGAACGAATGAGCAGTTCTTC | TRBV5-8 | - | TRBJ2-1 | -
CASSTRGGGADTQYF | TGTGCCAGCAGCACCCGGGGGGGCGGGGCAGATACGCAGTATTTT | TRBV6-6 | - | TRBJ2-3 | TRBD2
CASTNYSPWGDQETQYF | TGTGCCAGCACAAATTACTCCCCCTGGGGGGACCAAGAGACCCAGTACTTC | TRBV7-2 | - | TRBJ2-5 | -
CASSITSGGSSYNEQFF | TGTGCCAGTAGTATTACTAGCGGGGGGAGCTCCTACAATGAGCAGTTCTTC | TRBV19 | - | TRBJ2-1 | TRBD2
CASRRGGTDTQYF | TGTGCCAGCAGACGCGGGGGAACAGATACGCAGTATTTT | TRBV7-2 | - | TRBJ2-3 | TRBD2
CASSSRQGAAGANVLTF | TGTGCCAGCTCATCGAGACAGGGGGCGGCTGGGGCCAACGTCCTGACTTTC | TRBV18 | - | TRBJ2-6 | TRBD1
CASSGGTRETQYF | TGCGCCAGCAGCGGCGGGACTAGGGAGACCCAGTACTTC | TRBV5-1 | many | TRBJ2-5 | TRBD2
CASSQTGVDTDTQYF | TGTGCCAGCAGCCAAACAGGGGTAGACACAGATACGCAGTATTTT | TRBV3-1/TRBV3-2 | - | TRBJ2-3 | TRBD1
CASSPNQGDYGYTF | TGTGCCAGCTCACCAAATCAGGGGGACTATGGCTACACCTTC | TRBV18 | - | TRBJ1-2 | TRBD1
CATSDSGTGVNTIYF | TGTGCCACCAGTGACTCCGGGACAGGGGTAAACACCATATATTTT | TRBV24-1 | - | TRBJ1-3 | TRBD1
CASSSGGQETQYF | TGTGCCAGCAGCTCAGGGGGGCAAGAGACCCAGTACTTC | TRBV11-3 | - | TRBJ2-5 | -
CASSPSGVSSYEQYF | TGTGCCAGCAGTCCTAGCGGAGTGAGCTCCTACGAGCAGTACTTC | TRBV25-1 | once | TRBJ2-7 | TRBD2
CASSHSYGYTF | TGTGCCAGCAGTCATAGCTATGGCTACACCTTC | TRBV6-5 | few | TRBJ1-2 | -
CASSQDPAGGSNEQFF | TGTGCCAGCAGCCAAGATCCAGCGGGAGGGTCTAATGAGCAGTTCTTC | TRBV4-2 | - | TRBJ2-1 | TRBD2
CASSRDIHEQYF | TGTGCCAGCAGTCGGGACATTCACGAGCAGTACTTC | TRBV12-3/TRBV12-4 | many | TRBJ2-7 | -
CASSAGSTQHF | TGTGCCAGCAGTGCGGGTTCAACCCAGCATTTT | TRBV2 | few | TRBJ1-5 | -
CASSSPGQGSYEQYF | TGTGCCAGCAGCTCCCCGGGACAGGGCTCCTACGAGCAGTACTTC | TRBV11-3 | - | TRBJ2-7 | TRBD1
CASSLDTAWDTIYF | TGTGCCAGCAGCTTAGATACAGCATGGGACACCATATATTTT | TRBV11-2 | - | TRBJ1-3 | -